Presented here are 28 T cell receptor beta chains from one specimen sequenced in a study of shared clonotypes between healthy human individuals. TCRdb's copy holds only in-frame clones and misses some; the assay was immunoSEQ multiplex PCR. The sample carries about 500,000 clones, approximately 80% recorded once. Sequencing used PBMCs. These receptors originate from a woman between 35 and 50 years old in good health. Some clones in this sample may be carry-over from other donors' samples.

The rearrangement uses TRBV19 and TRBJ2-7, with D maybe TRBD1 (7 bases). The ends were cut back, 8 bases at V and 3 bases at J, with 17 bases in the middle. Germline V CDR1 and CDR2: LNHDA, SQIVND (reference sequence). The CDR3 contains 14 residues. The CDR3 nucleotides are TGTGCCAGTCGTCGTCAGGGGGGCCGCTACGAGCAGTACTTC. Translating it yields CASRRQGGRYEQYF. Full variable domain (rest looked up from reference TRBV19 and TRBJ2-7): DGGITQSPKYLFRKEGQNVTLSCEQNLNHDAMYWYRQDPGQGLRLIYYSQIVNDFQKGDIAEGYSVSREKKESFPLTVTSAQKNPTAFYLCASRRQGGRYEQYFGPGTRLTVT.

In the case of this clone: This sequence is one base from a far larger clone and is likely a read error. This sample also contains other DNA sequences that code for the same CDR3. The CDR3 DNA reads TGTGCCTGGAGTCACGGCGGTCGGGAGACCCAGTACTTC. It codes for CAWSHGGRETQYF. The V call is TRBV30, the J call TRBJ2-5; no firm D call. With 2 bases removed from V and 5 bases from J, the gap between germline ends came to 12 bases. Germline V lookup: CDR1 GTSNPN, CDR2 SVGIG (reference sequence). This CDR3 spans 13 amino acids.

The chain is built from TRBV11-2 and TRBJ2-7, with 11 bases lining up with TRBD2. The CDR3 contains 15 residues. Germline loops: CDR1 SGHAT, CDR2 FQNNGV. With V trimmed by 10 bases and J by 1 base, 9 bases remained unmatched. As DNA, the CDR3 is TGTGCCACACCCGGGGCTAGCGGGAGGTCCTACGAGCAGTACTTC. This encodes CATPGASGRSYEQYF.

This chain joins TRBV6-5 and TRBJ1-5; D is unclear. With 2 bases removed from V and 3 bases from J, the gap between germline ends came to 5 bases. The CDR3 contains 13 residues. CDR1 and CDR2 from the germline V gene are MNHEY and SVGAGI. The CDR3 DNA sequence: TGTGCCAGCAGTTACCGGACCAATCAGCCCCAGCATTTT. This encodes CASSYRTNQPQHF.

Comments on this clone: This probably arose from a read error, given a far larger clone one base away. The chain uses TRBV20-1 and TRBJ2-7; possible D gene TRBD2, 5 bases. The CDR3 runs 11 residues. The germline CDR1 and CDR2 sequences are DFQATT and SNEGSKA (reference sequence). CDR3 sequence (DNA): TGCAAGGTAGCGAGATACTGCGAGCAGTACTTC. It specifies CKVARYCEQYF.

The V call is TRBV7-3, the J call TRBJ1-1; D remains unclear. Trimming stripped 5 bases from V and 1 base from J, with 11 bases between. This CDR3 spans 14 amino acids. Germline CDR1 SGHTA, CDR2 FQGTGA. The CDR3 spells CASSPSPTNTEAFF. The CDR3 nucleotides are TGTGCCAGCAGCCCTAGCCCTACGAACACTGAAGCTTTCTTT. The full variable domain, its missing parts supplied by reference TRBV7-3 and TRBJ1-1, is GAGVSQTPSNKVTEKGKYVELRCDPISGHTALYWYRQSLGQGPEFLIYFQGTGAADDSGLPNDRFFAVRPEGSVSTLKIQRTERGDSAVYLCASSPSPTNTEAFFGQGTRLTVV.

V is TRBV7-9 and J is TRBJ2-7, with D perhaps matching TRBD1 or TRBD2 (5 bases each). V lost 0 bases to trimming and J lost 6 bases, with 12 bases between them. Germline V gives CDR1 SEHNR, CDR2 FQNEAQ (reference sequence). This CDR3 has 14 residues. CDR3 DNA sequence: TGTGCCAGCAGCTTAGCGTTGGGGGACGGCGAGCAGTACTTC. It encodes CASSLALGDGEQYF.

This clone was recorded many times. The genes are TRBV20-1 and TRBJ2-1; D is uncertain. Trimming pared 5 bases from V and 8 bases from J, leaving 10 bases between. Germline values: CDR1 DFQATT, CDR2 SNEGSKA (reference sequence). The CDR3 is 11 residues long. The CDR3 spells CSAPDNDEQFF. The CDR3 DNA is TGCAGTGCTCCCGACAACGATGAGCAGTTCTTC.

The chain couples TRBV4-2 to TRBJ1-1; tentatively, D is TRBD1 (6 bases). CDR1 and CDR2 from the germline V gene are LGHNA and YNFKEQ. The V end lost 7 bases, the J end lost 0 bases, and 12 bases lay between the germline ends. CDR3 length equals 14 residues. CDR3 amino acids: CASTTGTLNTEAFF. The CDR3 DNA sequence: TGTGCCAGCACGACCGGGACACTGAACACTGAAGCTTTCTTT.

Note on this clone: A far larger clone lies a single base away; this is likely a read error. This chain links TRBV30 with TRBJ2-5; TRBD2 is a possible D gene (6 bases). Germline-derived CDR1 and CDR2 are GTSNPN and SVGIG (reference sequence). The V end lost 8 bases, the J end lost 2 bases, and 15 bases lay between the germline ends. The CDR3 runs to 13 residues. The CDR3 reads CARGRGVQETQYF. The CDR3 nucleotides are TGTGCCCGGGGGAGAGGGGTTCAAGAGACCCAGTACTTC.

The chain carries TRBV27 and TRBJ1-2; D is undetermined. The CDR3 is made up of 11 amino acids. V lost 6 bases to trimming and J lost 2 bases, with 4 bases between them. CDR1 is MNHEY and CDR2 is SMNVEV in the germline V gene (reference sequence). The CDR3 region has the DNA TGTGCCAGCAGAGGGAACTATGGCTACACCTTC. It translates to CASRGNYGYTF.

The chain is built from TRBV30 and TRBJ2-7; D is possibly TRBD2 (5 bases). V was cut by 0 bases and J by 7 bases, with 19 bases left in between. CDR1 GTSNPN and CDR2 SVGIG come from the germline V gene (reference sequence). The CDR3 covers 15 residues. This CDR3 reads CAWSVLAGGDGEQYF. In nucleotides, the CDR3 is TGTGCCTGGAGTGTTTTGGCGGGCGGAGACGGGGAGCAGTACTTC.

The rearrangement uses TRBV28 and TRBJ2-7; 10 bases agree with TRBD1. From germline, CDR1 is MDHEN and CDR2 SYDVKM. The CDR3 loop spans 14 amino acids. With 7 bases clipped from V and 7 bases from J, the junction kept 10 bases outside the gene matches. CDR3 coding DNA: TGTGCCAGCACCTACGGGACAGGGGTGCGGGAGCAGTACTTC. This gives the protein CASTYGTGVREQYF.

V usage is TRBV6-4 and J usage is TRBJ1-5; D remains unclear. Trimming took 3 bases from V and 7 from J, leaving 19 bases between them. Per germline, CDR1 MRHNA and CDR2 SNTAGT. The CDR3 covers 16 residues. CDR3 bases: TGTGCCAGCAGTGAAATAAGGTTAACGCTATGGCAGCCCCAGCATTTT. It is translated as CASSEIRLTLWQPQHF.

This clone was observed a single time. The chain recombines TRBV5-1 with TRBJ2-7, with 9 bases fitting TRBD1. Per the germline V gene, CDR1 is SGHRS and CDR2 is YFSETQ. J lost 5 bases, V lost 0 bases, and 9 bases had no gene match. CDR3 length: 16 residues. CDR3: CASSLAGGQGGHEQYF. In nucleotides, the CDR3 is TGCGCCAGCAGCTTGGCCGGGGGACAGGGTGGCCACGAGCAGTACTTC. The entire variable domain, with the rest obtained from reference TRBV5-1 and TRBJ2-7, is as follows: KAGVTQTPRYLIKTRGQQVTLSCSPISGHRSVSWYQQTPGQGLQFLFEYFSETQRNKGNFPGRFSGRQFSNSRSEMNVSTLELGDSALYLCASSLAGGQGGHEQYFGPGTRLTVT.

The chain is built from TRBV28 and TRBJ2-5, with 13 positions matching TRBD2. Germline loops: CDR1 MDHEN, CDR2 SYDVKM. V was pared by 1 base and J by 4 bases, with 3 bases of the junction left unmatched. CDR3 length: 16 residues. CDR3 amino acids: CASSLLGLAGRETQYF. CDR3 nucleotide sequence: TGTGCCAGCAGTTTATTGGGACTAGCGGGAAGAGAGACCCAGTACTTC. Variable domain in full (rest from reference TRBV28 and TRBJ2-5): DVKVTQSSRYLVKRTGEKVFLECVQDMDHENMFWYRQDPGLGLRLIYFSYDVKMKEKGDIPEGYSVSREKKERFSLILESASTNQTSMYLCASSLLGLAGRETQYFGPGTRLLVL.

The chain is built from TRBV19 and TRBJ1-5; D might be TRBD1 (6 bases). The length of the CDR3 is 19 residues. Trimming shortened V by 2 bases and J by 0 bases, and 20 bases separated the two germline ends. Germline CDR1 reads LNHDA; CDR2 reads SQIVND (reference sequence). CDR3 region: CASSIPAIGDTYSNQPQHF. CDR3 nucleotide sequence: TGTGCCAGTAGTATACCCGCTATTGGGGACACTTATAGCAATCAGCCCCAGCATTTT.

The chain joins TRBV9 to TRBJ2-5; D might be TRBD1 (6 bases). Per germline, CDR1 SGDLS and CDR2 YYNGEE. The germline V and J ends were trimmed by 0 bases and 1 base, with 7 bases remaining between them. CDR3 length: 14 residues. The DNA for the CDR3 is TGTGCCAGCAGCGTAGTGGGGGCCCAAGAGACCCAGTACTTC. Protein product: CASSVVGAQETQYF.

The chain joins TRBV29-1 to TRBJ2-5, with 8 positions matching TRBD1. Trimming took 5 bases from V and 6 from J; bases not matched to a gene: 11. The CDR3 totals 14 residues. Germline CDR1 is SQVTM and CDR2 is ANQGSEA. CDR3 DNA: TGCAGCGTTTCCGGACAGGGTGGCCGACAGACCCAGTACTTC. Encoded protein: CSVSGQGGRQTQYF.

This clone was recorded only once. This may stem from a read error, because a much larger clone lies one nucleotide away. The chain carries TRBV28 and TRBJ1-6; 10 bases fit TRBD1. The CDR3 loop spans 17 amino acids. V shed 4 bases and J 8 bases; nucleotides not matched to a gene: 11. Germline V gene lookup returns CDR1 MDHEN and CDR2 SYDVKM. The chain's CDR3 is CASSSYGRTGGHSPLHF. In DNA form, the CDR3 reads TGTGCCAGCAGTTCCTATGGACGGACAGGGGGTCATTCACCCCTCCACTTT.

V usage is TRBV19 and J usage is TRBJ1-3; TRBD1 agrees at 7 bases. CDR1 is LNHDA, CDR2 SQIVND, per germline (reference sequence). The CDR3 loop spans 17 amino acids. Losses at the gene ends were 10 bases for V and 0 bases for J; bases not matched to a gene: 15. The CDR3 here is CATYTRQGPSSGNTIYF. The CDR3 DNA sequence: TGTGCCACCTACACGCGACAGGGACCCAGCTCTGGAAACACCATATATTTT.

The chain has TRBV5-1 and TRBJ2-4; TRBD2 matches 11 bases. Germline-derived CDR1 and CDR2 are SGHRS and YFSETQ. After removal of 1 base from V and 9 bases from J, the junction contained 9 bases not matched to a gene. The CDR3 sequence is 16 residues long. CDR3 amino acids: CASSLTSGSGFGIQYF. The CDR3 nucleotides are TGCGCCAGCAGCTTGACTAGCGGGAGTGGGTTTGGCATTCAGTACTTC.

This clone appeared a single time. The CDR3 nucleotides are TGTGCCAGCAGTAAATCAGGACAGGGGATCCACGAGCAGTACTTC. This encodes CASSKSGQGIHEQYF. The gene calls are TRBV2 and TRBJ2-7, with 9 bases fitting TRBD1. This CDR3 has 15 residues. Germline CDR1 SNHLY, CDR2 FYNNEI. J was trimmed by 5 bases and V by 5 bases; bases with no gene match: 10.

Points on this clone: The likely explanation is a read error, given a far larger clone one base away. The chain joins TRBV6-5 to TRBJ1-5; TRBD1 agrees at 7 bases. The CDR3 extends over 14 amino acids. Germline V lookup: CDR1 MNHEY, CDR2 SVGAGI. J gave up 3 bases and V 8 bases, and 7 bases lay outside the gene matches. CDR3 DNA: TGTGCCAGCGAGCGGACAGGAGTCAATCAGCCCCAGCATTTT. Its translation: CASERTGVNQPQHF.

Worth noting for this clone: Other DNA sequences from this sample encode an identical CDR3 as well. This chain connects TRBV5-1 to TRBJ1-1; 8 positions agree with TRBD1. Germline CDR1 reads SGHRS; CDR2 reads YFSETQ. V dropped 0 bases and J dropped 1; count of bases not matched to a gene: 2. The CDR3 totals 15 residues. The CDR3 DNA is TGCGCCAGCAGCTTGGACGGACAGGGGAACACTGAAGCTTTCTTT. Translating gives CASSLDGQGNTEAFF.

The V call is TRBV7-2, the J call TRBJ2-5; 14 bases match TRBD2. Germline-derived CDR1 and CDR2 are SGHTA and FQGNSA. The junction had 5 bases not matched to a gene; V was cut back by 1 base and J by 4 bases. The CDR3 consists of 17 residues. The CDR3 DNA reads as TGTGCCAGCAGCTTAGGCCTGGGGACTAGCGGGGGAGAGACCCAGTACTTC. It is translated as CASSLGLGTSGGETQYF.

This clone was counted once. The CDR3 bases are TGTGCCAGCAGCTTGATGGGACAGAGCACAGATACGCAGTATTTT. Encoded protein: CASSLMGQSTDTQYF. The chain uses TRBV7-9 and TRBJ2-3; 7 bases align to TRBD1. The CDR3 totals 15 residues. V dropped 3 bases and J dropped 0; count of bases not matched to a gene: 3. Germline V lookup: CDR1 SEHNR, CDR2 FQNEAQ (reference sequence).

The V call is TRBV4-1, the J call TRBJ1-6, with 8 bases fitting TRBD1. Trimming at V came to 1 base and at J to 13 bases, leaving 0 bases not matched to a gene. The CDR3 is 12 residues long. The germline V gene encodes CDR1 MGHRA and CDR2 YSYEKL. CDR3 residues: CASSQGDRPLHF. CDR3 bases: TGCGCCAGCAGCCAAGGGGACAGGCCCCTCCACTTT.